Below, 22 T cell receptor beta chains from the same sample are listed, as sequenced in a study of T cell responses to AZD1222 COVID-19 vaccine. Assay used: immunoSEQ multiplex PCR; TCRdb lists only in-frame clones, some missing. The sample has about 61,000 clones, about four fifths seen once. The material sequenced was peripheral blood, taken 28 days after the second AZD1222 dose. The receptor source for this set is an adult who received the AZD1222 COVID-19 vaccine.

This clone has only one observation. The chain employs TRBV5-4 and TRBJ2-2; D unresolved. The V gene lost 0 bases and the J gene lost 1 base, with 4 bases spanning the gap. CDR1 and CDR2 (germline): SGHNT, YYREEE (reference sequence). CDR3 size: 14 residues. CDR3 sequence (DNA): TGTGCCAGCAGCTTGGTGGGGAACACCGGGGAGCTGTTTTTT. This gives the protein CASSLVGNTGELFF. The full variable domain, rest sourced from reference TRBV5-4 and TRBJ2-2, is ETGVTQSPTHLIKTRGQQVTLRCSSQSGHNTVSWYQQALGQGPQFIFQYYREEENGRGNFPPRFSGLQFPNYSSELNVNALELDDSALYLCASSLVGNTGELFFGEGSRLTVL.

The chain uses TRBV29-1 and TRBJ2-7; 12 bases line up with TRBD2. The germline gives CDR1 SQVTM, CDR2 ANQGSEA. This CDR3 comprises 13 residues. The V and J ends lost 7 bases and 5 bases, in that order; junction bases with no gene match: 6. Here the CDR3 DNA reads TGCAGCGCCGGGGGACTAGCGGGCCACGAGCAGTACTTC. This translates into CSAGGLAGHEQYF.

The V and J genes are TRBV21-1 and TRBJ1-5. TRBV21-1 is designated a pseudogene. The CDR3 extends over 13 amino acids. CDR3 coding DNA: TGTGCCAGCATGGTTGGGAGACGTCAGCCCCAGCATTTT. This translates into CASMVGRRQPQHF.

The chain carries TRBV6-5 and TRBJ2-1, with 12 bases fitting TRBD1. In germline, CDR1 is MNHEY, CDR2 SVGAGI. Losses at the gene ends were 0 bases for V and 8 bases for J; bases not matched to a gene: 2. The CDR3 consists of 15 residues. CDR3 loop: CASSYSGTGGDEQFF. DNA of the CDR3: TGTGCCAGCAGTTACTCGGGGACAGGGGGCGATGAGCAGTTCTTC.

The rearrangement uses TRBV5-4 and TRBJ2-3; TRBD2 matches at 9 bases. The CDR3 is 16 residues long. CDR1 and CDR2 from the germline V gene are SGHNT and YYREEE (reference sequence). The V gene end was trimmed by 1 base and the J gene end by 5 bases; junction bases not matched to a gene: 8. CDR3 amino acids: CASSLSSGRVRDTQYF. The CDR3 DNA follows: TGTGCCAGCAGCTTGAGTAGCGGGAGAGTGCGAGATACGCAGTATTTT.

The chain is built from TRBV6-1 and TRBJ1-5; TRBD1 agrees at 7 bases. V was pared by 1 base and J by 1 base, with 7 bases of the junction left unmatched. The germline V gene encodes CDR1 MNHNS and CDR2 SASEGT. The CDR3 contains 17 residues. The DNA for the CDR3 is TGTGCCAGCAGTGAAGGACAGGGCTTGGGGAGCAATCAGCCCCAGCATTTT. This translates into CASSEGQGLGSNQPQHF.

This clone was counted a single time. The chain combines TRBV5-1 with TRBJ2-1, with 9 bases lining up with TRBD1. Germline-derived CDR1 and CDR2 are SGHRS and YFSETQ. The CDR3 extends over 15 amino acids. Germline trimming cut 3 bases from V and 2 bases from J; bases unmatched to any gene: 3. For the CDR3, the DNA is TGCGCCAGCAGCTACCGGGACAGGGCCTACAATGAGCAGTTCTTC. It specifies CASSYRDRAYNEQFF.

This chain joins TRBV9 and TRBJ2-7, with D possibly being TRBD2 (6 bases). With 4 bases removed from V and 4 bases from J, the gap between germline ends came to 18 bases. The CDR3 covers 15 residues. Germline assignment: CDR1 SGDLS and CDR2 YYNGEE. CDR3 in amino acids: CASSPLSGLFYEQYF. Here the CDR3 DNA reads TGTGCCAGCAGCCCCCTTAGCGGCCTATTTTACGAGCAGTACTTC.

This clone was seen only once. CDR3 amino acids: CASSLGGMANEKLFF. DNA for the CDR3: TGTGCCAGCAGCTTAGGGGGGATGGCTAATGAAAAACTGTTTTTT. The chain uses TRBV7-6 and TRBJ1-4; TRBD1 is a possible D gene (5 bases). The V and J ends lost 1 base and 3 bases respectively, with 9 bases between them. Germline CDR1 reads SGHVS; CDR2 reads FNYEAQ. This CDR3 has 15 residues.

The chain carries TRBV5-4 and TRBJ2-5; D is unresolved. V lost 0 bases to trimming and J lost 3 bases, with 0 bases between them. The CDR3 contains 11 residues. From germline, CDR1 is SGHNT and CDR2 YYREEE (reference sequence). The CDR3 DNA reads as TGTGCCAGCAGCTTGGAAGAGACCCAGTACTTC. Translating it yields CASSLEETQYF.

This chain links TRBV9 with TRBJ2-5; tentative D call: TRBD2 (5 bases). The ends were cut back, 0 bases at V and 1 base at J, with 10 bases in the middle. The germline CDR1 and CDR2 sequences are SGDLS and YYNGEE. This CDR3 spans 15 amino acids. CDR3 sequence: CASSVGPGVQETQYF. CDR3 DNA: TGTGCCAGCAGCGTAGGGCCCGGGGTCCAAGAGACCCAGTACTTC.

The chain recombines TRBV6-2 or TRBV6-3 with TRBJ1-1, with D hard to call. V lost 4 bases and J lost 3, with 9 bases in between. Germline loops: CDR1 MNHEY, CDR2 SVGEGT. The CDR3 consists of 13 residues. CDR3 coding DNA: TGTGCCAGCAGTTTCCAGGCCTACACTGAAGCTTTCTTT. Amino acid sequence: CASSFQAYTEAFF.

The chain recombines TRBV7-2 with TRBJ1-6; 7 bases map to TRBD1. The V gene end was trimmed by 5 bases and the J gene end by 7 bases; junction bases not matched to a gene: 17. This CDR3 is 18 amino acids long. Germline V gene sequence: CDR1 SGHTA, CDR2 FQGNSA. Written as DNA, the CDR3 is TGTGCCAGCAGCCATCACAGGGGTGGCCAGGCGGGGAATTCACCCCTCCACTTT. The encoded protein is CASSHHRGGQAGNSPLHF.

In nucleotides, the CDR3 is TGCGCCAGCAGCTTGATGGTGGGGCCTCCCGGGGACGAGCAGTACTTC. Protein sequence: CASSLMVGPPGDEQYF. V gene TRBV5-1 combines with J gene TRBJ2-7; D tentatively reads TRBD1 or TRBD2 (5 bases each). The CDR3 spans 16 residues. Germline loops: CDR1 SGHRS, CDR2 YFSETQ. Trimming took off 1 base at V and 5 bases at J, with 19 bases between the two ends.

The CDR3: CASSLSQAAEQPQHF. The CDR3 DNA sequence: TGTGCCAGCAGTTTATCCCAGGCAGCGGAGCAGCCCCAGCATTTT. J is TRBJ1-5 and V is TRBV27; D is uncertain. CDR3 length: 15 residues. CDR1 and CDR2 (germline): MNHEY, SMNVEV (reference sequence). V shed 0 bases and J shed 7 bases, with 13 bases lying between them.

The chain has TRBV5-6 and TRBJ2-1; 8 positions agree with TRBD2. The germline V gene has CDR1 SGHDT and CDR2 YYEEEE. CDR3 length: 17 residues. The J segment lost 7 bases and the V segment lost 1 base, leaving 13 bases of the junction unmatched. The CDR3 nucleotides read TGTGCCAGCAGCTTGTTCGTAATGGCGGGAGGTGGTAATGAGCAGTTCTTC. Translation: CASSLFVMAGGGNEQFF.

V usage is TRBV5-1 and J usage is TRBJ2-2, with D possibly matching TRBD1 (6 bases). Germline CDR1 SGHRS, CDR2 YFSETQ. CDR3 length equals 14 residues. The germline V and J ends were trimmed by 3 bases and 11 bases, with 17 bases remaining between them. CDR3 residues: CASSSRERTVELFF. The CDR3 DNA is TGCGCCAGCAGCTCGCGAGAGAGGACAGTTGAGCTGTTTTTT. The full variable domain, rest sourced from reference TRBV5-1 and TRBJ2-2, is KAGVTQTPRYLIKTRGQQVTLSCSPISGHRSVSWYQQTPGQGLQFLFEYFSETQRNKGNFPGRFSGRQFSNSRSEMNVSTLELGDSALYLCASSSRERTVELFFGEGSRLTVL.

Details on this clone: No conserved phenylalanine or tryptophan ends this CDR3, so it is likely a read error. The DNA is omitted, as the CDR3 cannot be located on it reliably, and the CDR3 follows TCRdb's listing. The chain employs TRBV19 and TRBJ2-7; the table gives TRBD2 as D, unverified against the DNA. Germline-derived CDR1 and CDR2 are LNHDA and SQIVND (reference sequence). The CDR3 extends over 12 residues, inclusive of both ends. The chain's CDR3 is CASSMAGNPPIY.

The gene calls are TRBV7-9 and TRBJ1-4; D remains unclear. Germline V lookup: CDR1 SEHNR, CDR2 FQNEAQ (reference sequence). Trimming stripped 0 bases from V and 8 bases from J, with 13 bases between. This CDR3 spans 15 amino acids. CDR3 sequence (DNA): TGTGCCAGCAGCTTAGCGTCAAAGCGTTTCGAAAAACTGTTTTTT. Its translation: CASSLASKRFEKLFF.

V and J are TRBV10-2 and TRBJ1-5; D is unclear. The V gene lost 4 bases and the J gene lost 1 base, with 8 bases spanning the gap. CDR1 WSHSY and CDR2 SAAADI come from the germline V gene. CDR3 size: 14 residues. CDR3 residues: CASSGRPSNQPQHF. CDR3 DNA sequence: TGCGCCAGCAGTGGACGCCCCAGCAATCAGCCCCAGCATTTT.

The chain uses TRBV29-1 and TRBJ2-5; 15 bases fit TRBD2. The CDR3 is made up of 15 amino acids. Looked up from germline, CDR1 is SQVTM and CDR2 is ANQGSEA. J lost 3 bases, V lost 8 bases, and 7 bases had no gene match. Here the CDR3 reads CSTPGLAGGKETQYF. CDR3 coding DNA: TGCAGCACTCCGGGACTAGCGGGAGGCAAAGAGACCCAGTACTTC.

V and J are TRBV24-1 and TRBJ2-3; D is possibly TRBD1 (7 bases). V was clipped by 3 bases and J by 11 bases, with 17 bases between them. The CDR3 spans 14 residues. Germline V gene sequence: CDR1 KGHDR, CDR2 SFDVKD. CDR3: CATSDAGQRNMQYF. The CDR3 DNA is TGTGCCACCAGTGATGCGGGACAGAGGAACATGCAGTATTTT.